The T cell receptor (beta chain) described here comes from a study of CD8 T cells in Susac syndrome. CDR3 size: 13 residues. V lost 6 bases to trimming and J lost 3 bases, with 11 bases between them. Roughly 0.45 to 1 ug RNA was reverse transcribed with random hexamers. Via MiXCR, TCRdb re-called the immunoSEQ multiplex PCR reads, giving one row per CDR3 protein. The data show fewer than 80,000 distinct CDR3 sequences, more than 85% seen once. Sequenced sample: CD8+ T cells from PBMCs. This rearrangement joins TRBV12-3 or TRBV12-4 to TRBJ1-1; D perhaps matches TRBD1 (5 bases). This clonotype was sampled from a human donor in good health. CDR3 sequence: CASRLWGDTEAFF. CDR3 bases: TGTGCCAGCAGACTATGGGGGGACACTGAAGCTTTCTTT.